This entry lists 23 T cell receptor beta chains sequenced from one sample in a study of blood T cell repertoires in COVID-19. Assay used: immunoSEQ multiplex PCR; TCRdb lists only in-frame clones, some missing. The table lists about 210,000 clones, 82% of them singletons, with approximately 5.2% in the top ten. The sequenced sample consisted of peripheral blood. Every receptor here comes from an older woman with COVID-19, enrolled during active disease.

J is TRBJ1-1 and V is TRBV27; 9 nucleotides agree with TRBD1. The CDR3 has 14 residues. Trimming took 8 bases from V and 8 from J; bases not matched to a gene: 12. Germline CDR1 MNHEY, CDR2 SMNVEV (reference sequence). The DNA for the CDR3 is TGTGCCAGCCTCCCCCAAGGACAGGGGTCCGAAGCTTTCTTT. Translation gives CASLPQGQGSEAFF.

The chain is built from TRBV27 and TRBJ1-5, with 9 bases identical to TRBD1. V was clipped by 6 bases and J by 1 base; unmatched bases: 10. The CDR3 is made up of 17 amino acids. CDR1 and CDR2 from the germline V gene are MNHEY and SMNVEV (reference sequence). Written as DNA, the CDR3 is TGTGCCAGCAGACCGGGACAGGGATATTACAGCAATCAGCCCCAGCATTTT. Its translation: CASRPGQGYYSNQPQHF.

The gene calls are TRBV7-2 and TRBJ1-5; D is uncertain. The V and J ends lost 6 bases and 1 base respectively, with 7 bases between them. The CDR3 length is 13 residues. CDR1 SGHTA and CDR2 FQGNSA come from the germline V gene. CDR3 amino acids: CASSYNSNQPQHF. DNA of the CDR3: TGTGCCAGCAGTTACAACAGCAATCAGCCCCAGCATTTT.

The genes are TRBV5-1 and TRBJ2-2; D is unresolved. The V and J ends lost 0 bases and 5 bases respectively, with 14 bases between them. Germline loops: CDR1 SGHRS, CDR2 YFSETQ. There are 16 residues in the CDR3. This chain's CDR3 is CASSLAVNSETGELFF. Here the CDR3 DNA reads TGCGCCAGCAGCTTGGCCGTCAACAGTGAGACCGGGGAGCTGTTTTTT.

The chain couples TRBV28 to TRBJ1-2; D unresolved. CDR1 is MDHEN and CDR2 is SYDVKM in the germline V gene. Trimming removed 5 bases at V and 8 bases at J, with 9 bases between. The CDR3 sequence is 11 residues long. CDR3: CASSAARGYTF. The CDR3 nucleotides are TGTGCCAGCAGTGCGGCGCGGGGCTACACCTTC.

This clone showed up just once. Within the sample, other DNA sequences also encode this same CDR3. For the CDR3, the DNA is TGTGCCAGCAGCTTTTCAGGACAGGGAGTCGATGAGCAGTTCTTC. Its protein is CASSFSGQGVDEQFF. The chain joins TRBV11-3 to TRBJ2-1, with 8 bases lining up with TRBD1. This CDR3 contains 15 residues. Trimming took 3 bases from V and 8 from J; bases not matched to a gene: 9. In germline, CDR1 is SGHNT, CDR2 YENEEA.

The gene calls are TRBV10-3 and TRBJ1-1; TRBD1 might be the D (5 bases). CDR1 ENHRY and CDR2 SYGVKD come from the germline V gene. V was pared by 0 bases and J by 5 bases, with 16 bases between. The CDR3 spans 16 residues. The CDR3 coding sequence is TGTGCCATCAGTGAGTCGATTGGAGGGGCAGGGACTGAAGCTTTCTTT. Translation gives CAISESIGGAGTEAFF.

The rearrangement uses TRBV20-1 and TRBJ2-1; D not resolved. Germline V gene lookup returns CDR1 DFQATT and CDR2 SNEGSKA (reference sequence). The CDR3 runs 8 residues. Trimming took 2 bases from V and 15 from J, leaving 5 bases between them. CDR3 sequence (DNA): TGCAGTGCTAGAAACGGGTTCTTC. It encodes CSARNGFF.

This sequence joins TRBV25-1 and TRBJ2-3, with a tentative D call TRBD2 (5 bases). CDR3 length equals 16 residues. Germline loops: CDR1 MGHDK, CDR2 SYGVNS. Trimming cost V 4 bases and J 0 bases, with 14 bases left between them. The CDR3 DNA follows: TGTGCCAGCAGTGCCGGGGTTAGCGCTAGCACAGATACGCAGTATTTT. Its translation is CASSAGVSASTDTQYF.

The rearrangement joins TRBV30 to TRBJ1-3; D gene unclear. With 0 bases removed from V and 0 bases from J, the gap between germline ends came to 9 bases. The V gene's germline CDR1 is GTSNPN and CDR2 SVGIG (reference sequence). There are 15 residues in the CDR3. In nucleotides, the CDR3 is TGTGCCTGGAGTGTACGGTCTACCTCTGGAAACACCATATATTTT. Translating it yields CAWSVRSTSGNTIYF. Variable domain in full (rest from reference TRBV30 and TRBJ1-3): SQTIHQWPATLVQPVGSPLSLECTVEGTSNPNLYWYRQAAGRGLQLLFYSVGIGQISSEVPQNLSASRPQDRQFILSSKKLLLSDSGFYLCAWSVRSTSGNTIYFGEGSWLTVV.

The rearrangement uses TRBV6-2 or TRBV6-3 and TRBJ1-2, with a possible D match to TRBD1 (5 bases). The CDR3 is made up of 18 amino acids. Germline assignment: CDR1 MNHEY and CDR2 SVGEGT. The V end was cut by 0 bases, the J end by 5 bases, with 22 bases between. The DNA for the CDR3 is TGTGCCAGCAGTTACTCGAAGGGGAACGCGGTAAGGTATTATGGCTACACCTTC. The encoded protein is CASSYSKGNAVRYYGYTF.

The V gene is TRBV5-1, the J gene TRBJ2-5; 7 positions match TRBD2. V gave up 2 bases and J gave up 4 bases; unmatched junction bases: 5. CDR3 length: 14 residues. Germline CDR1 SGHRS, CDR2 YFSETQ. In DNA form, the CDR3 reads TGCGCCAGCAGCTTCGGCGGGAGATTAGAGACCCAGTACTTC. Amino acid sequence: CASSFGGRLETQYF.

The V and J genes are TRBV7-9 and TRBJ2-2, with 8 bases identical to TRBD2. The junction had 8 bases not matched to a gene; V was cut back by 2 bases and J by 0 bases. The CDR3 loop spans 18 amino acids. The germline CDR1 and CDR2 sequences are SEHNR and FQNEAQ (reference sequence). The CDR3 sequence is CASSLPRGGRANTGELFF. The DNA of the CDR3 is TGTGCCAGCAGCTTACCCCGGGGGGGCAGGGCGAACACCGGGGAGCTGTTTTTT.

The V and J genes are TRBV6-5 and TRBJ2-1; 8 nucleotides agree with TRBD1. This CDR3 region has 16 residues. Germline V gene lookup returns CDR1 MNHEY and CDR2 SVGAGI. The trim removed 3 bases at V and 5 bases at J, leaving 9 bases unmatched. This CDR3 reads CASSYDTGGTDNEQFF. The CDR3 nucleotides read TGTGCCAGCAGTTATGACACAGGGGGGACAGACAATGAGCAGTTCTTC.

This chain links TRBV5-8 with TRBJ2-5; 11 nucleotides agree with TRBD1. The V gene end was trimmed by 4 bases and the J gene end by 1 base; junction bases not matched to a gene: 9. Germline loops: CDR1 SGHTS, CDR2 YDEGEE. The CDR3 totals 17 residues. The CDR3 DNA reads TGTGCCAGCAGCCCGGGACAGGGGGTTCATATCCAAGAGACCCAGTACTTC. Translation: CASSPGQGVHIQETQYF. The full variable domain, in which reference TRBV5-8 and TRBJ2-5 provide the parts outside the CDR3, is EAGVTQSPTHLIKTRGQQATLRCSPISGHTSVYWYQQALGLGLQFLLWYDEGEERNRGNFPPRFSGRQFPNYSSELNVNALELEDSALYLCASSPGQGVHIQETQYFGPGTRLLVL.

This chain uses TRBV5-1 with TRBJ2-3; possibly TRBD2 for D (6 bases). The V end was cut by 4 bases, the J end by 0 bases, with 15 bases between. CDR1 SGHRS and CDR2 YFSETQ come from the germline V gene. This CDR3 has 16 residues. CDR3 residues: CASSPRDFTSTDTQYF. DNA for the CDR3: TGCGCCAGCAGCCCCCGGGACTTTACTAGCACAGATACGCAGTATTTT.

This clone was seen many times. The chain joins TRBV28 to TRBJ1-1; the D is unclear. The CDR3 is made up of 12 amino acids. The germline gives CDR1 MDHEN, CDR2 SYDVKM. Trimming shortened V by 8 bases and J by 1 base, and 8 bases separated the two germline ends. For the CDR3, the DNA is TGTGCCAGCCTTTACAGGAACACTGAAGCTTTCTTT. This translates into CASLYRNTEAFF.

The chain joins TRBV5-1 to TRBJ1-6; 8 nucleotides align to TRBD1. The germline V gene has CDR1 SGHRS and CDR2 YFSETQ. This CDR3 has 14 residues. V trimming: 2 bases; J trimming: 10 bases; junction bases outside the gene matches: 5. The CDR3: CASSFGQGGSPLHF. The CDR3, as DNA: TGCGCCAGCAGCTTCGGACAGGGTGGCTCACCCCTCCACTTT.

In this sample, this clone turned up a few times. The CDR3 spells CASSPGGLREKLFF. CDR3 nucleotides: TGTGCCAGCTCACCAGGGGGCCTCAGAGAAAAACTGTTTTTT. The rearrangement uses TRBV18 and TRBJ1-4; possible D gene TRBD1, 6 bases. Germline CDR1 reads KGHSH; CDR2 reads LQKENI. V was clipped by 2 bases and J by 8 bases, with 12 bases between them. The CDR3 loop spans 14 amino acids. Based on the CDR3 plus reference TRBV18 and TRBJ1-4, the full variable domain is NAGVMQNPRHLVRRRGQEARLRCSPMKGHSHVYWYRQLPEEGLKFMVYLQKENIIDESGMPKERFSAEFPKEGPSILRIQQVVRGDSAAYFCASSPGGLREKLFFGSGTQLSVL.

This chain uses TRBV3-1 (or the pseudogene TRBV3-2) with TRBJ2-7; 10 bases match TRBD1. CDR1 LGHDT and CDR2 YNNKEL come from the germline V gene (reference sequence). V lost 4 bases and J lost 7; bases outside the gene matches: 13. The CDR3 has 16 amino acids. The CDR3 region has the DNA TGTGCCAGCAGCCTAGAGCGGGGACAGGGGAATGGAGAGCAGTACTTC. Its protein is CASSLERGQGNGEQYF.

The V and J genes are TRBV30 and TRBJ1-3; 8 positions match TRBD1. V was clipped by 5 bases and J by 2 bases; unmatched bases: 2. This CDR3 has 13 residues. Germline lookup yields CDR1 GTSNPN and CDR2 SVGIG (reference sequence). The CDR3 DNA is TGTGCCTGGGAACAGGGGGCTGGAAACACCATATATTTT. It is translated as CAWEQGAGNTIYF.

This sequence joins TRBV7-3 and TRBJ2-3; 9 nucleotides agree with TRBD2. Germline lookup yields CDR1 SGHTA and CDR2 FQGTGA. Losses at the gene ends were 3 bases for V and 1 base for J; bases not matched to a gene: 2. The CDR3 is 15 residues long. The DNA of the CDR3 is TGTGCCAGCAGCTTCTTAGCGGGGGGCACAGATACGCAGTATTTT. Protein product: CASSFLAGGTDTQYF.

The chain links TRBV30 to TRBJ1-5, with a weak D call TRBD1 (6 bases). Deletions cut 2 bases from V and 6 bases from J, with 11 bases between. This CDR3 is built from 13 residues. Germline values: CDR1 GTSNPN, CDR2 SVGIG (reference sequence). CDR3 sequence: CAWSSGGGQPQHF. The CDR3 coding sequence is TGTGCCTGGAGTTCGGGGGGCGGTCAGCCCCAGCATTTT.